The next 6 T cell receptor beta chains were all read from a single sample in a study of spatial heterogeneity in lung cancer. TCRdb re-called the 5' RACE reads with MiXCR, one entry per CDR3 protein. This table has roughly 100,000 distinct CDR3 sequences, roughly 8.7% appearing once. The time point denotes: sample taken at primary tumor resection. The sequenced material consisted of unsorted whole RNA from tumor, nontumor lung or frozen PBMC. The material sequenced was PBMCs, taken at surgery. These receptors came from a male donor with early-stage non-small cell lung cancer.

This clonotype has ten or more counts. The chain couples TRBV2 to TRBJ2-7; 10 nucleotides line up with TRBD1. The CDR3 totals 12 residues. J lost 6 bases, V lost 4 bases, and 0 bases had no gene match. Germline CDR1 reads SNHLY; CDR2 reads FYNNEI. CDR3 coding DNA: TGTGCCAGCAGTGGACAGGGGGCCGAGCAGTACTTC. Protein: CASSGQGAEQYF.

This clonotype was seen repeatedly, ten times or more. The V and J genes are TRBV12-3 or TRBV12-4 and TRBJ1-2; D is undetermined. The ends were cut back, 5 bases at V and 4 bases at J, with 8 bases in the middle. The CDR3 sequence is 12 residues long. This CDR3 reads CASSRAAYGYTF. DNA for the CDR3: TGTGCCAGCAGTCGGGCCGCCTATGGCTACACCTTC.

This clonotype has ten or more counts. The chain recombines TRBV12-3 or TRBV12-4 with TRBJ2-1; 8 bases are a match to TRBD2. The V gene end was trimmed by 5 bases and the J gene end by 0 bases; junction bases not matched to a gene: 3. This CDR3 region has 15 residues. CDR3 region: CASSQSGGSYNEQFF. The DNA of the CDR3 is TGTGCCAGCAGTCAGAGCGGGGGCTCCTACAATGAGCAGTTCTTC.

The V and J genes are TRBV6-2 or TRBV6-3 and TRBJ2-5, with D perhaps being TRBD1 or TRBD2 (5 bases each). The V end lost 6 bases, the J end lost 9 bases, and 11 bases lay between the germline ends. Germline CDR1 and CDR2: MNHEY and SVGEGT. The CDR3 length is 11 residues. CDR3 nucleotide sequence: TGTGCCAGCAGCGCGTTGGGGGCCCAGTACTTC. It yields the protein CASSALGAQYF.

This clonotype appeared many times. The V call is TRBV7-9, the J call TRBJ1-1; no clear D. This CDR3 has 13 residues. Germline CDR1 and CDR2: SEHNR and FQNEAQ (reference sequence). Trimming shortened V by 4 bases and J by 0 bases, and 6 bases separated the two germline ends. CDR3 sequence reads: CASSYTLNTEAFF. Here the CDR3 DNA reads TGTGCCAGCAGCTACACCTTGAACACTGAAGCTTTCTTT.

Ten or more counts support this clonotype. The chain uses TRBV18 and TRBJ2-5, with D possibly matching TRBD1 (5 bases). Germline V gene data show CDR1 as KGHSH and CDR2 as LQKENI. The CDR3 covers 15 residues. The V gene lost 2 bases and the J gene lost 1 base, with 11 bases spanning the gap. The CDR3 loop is CASSPNQGFQETQYF. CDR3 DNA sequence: TGTGCCAGCTCACCAAATCAGGGATTCCAAGAGACCCAGTACTTC.